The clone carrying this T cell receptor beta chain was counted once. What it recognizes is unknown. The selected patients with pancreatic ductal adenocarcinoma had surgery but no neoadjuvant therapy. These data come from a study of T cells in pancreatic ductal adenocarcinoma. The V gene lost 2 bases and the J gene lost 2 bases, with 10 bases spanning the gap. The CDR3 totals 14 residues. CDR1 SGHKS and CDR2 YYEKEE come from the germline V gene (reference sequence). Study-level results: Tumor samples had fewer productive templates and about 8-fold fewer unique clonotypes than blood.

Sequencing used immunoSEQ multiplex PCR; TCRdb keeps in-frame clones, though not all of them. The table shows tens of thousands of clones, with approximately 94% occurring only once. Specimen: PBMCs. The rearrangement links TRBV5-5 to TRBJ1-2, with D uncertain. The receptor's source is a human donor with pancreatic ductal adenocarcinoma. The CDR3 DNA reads TGTGCCAGCAGCTTCCCAGGAGGGAACTATGGCTACACCTTC. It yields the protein CASSFPGGNYGYTF.